This T cell receptor beta chain was profiled in a study of beta chain features in type 1 diabetes. As to this clone: Its antigen is unknown.

Study findings and constraints: Insertions were fewer and deletions more numerous at VDJ junctions in type 1 diabetes patients. Any role of HLA type in TCRB rearrangement remained unresolved here. PCR might pick shorter templates more often, in the same way for patients and controls. Shortening that was moderate but significant affected the TCRB CDR3s of Type 1 diabetes patients in all four CD4+ subsets.

The CDR3 is made up of 17 amino acids. V was trimmed by 0 bases and J by 1 base, leaving 14 bases between them. Germline V gene sequence: CDR1 MDHEN, CDR2 SYDVKM. Expressed TCRB transcripts were sequenced, since all the RNA that had been isolated was reverse transcribed. Clones were read by immunoSEQ multiplex PCR, and TCRdb kept only the in-frame ones, dropping some. The repertoire includes roughly 140,000 clones, 10% of them detected once, and less than 0.5% sits in the top ten. Sequencing was carried out using central memory CD4+ T cells from blood. The V gene is TRBV28, the J gene TRBJ2-3, with D perhaps matching TRBD1 (6 bases). The clonotype comes from a man in his thirties or forties with type 1 diabetes. CDR3 region: CASSLWTGAEGTDTQYF. The CDR3 DNA follows: TGTGCCAGCAGTTTATGGACAGGAGCGGAGGGCACAGATACGCAGTATTTT. The full variable domain, rest sourced from reference TRBV28 and TRBJ2-3, is DVKVTQSSRYLVKRTGEKVFLECVQDMDHENMFWYRQDPGLGLRLIYFSYDVKMKEKGDIPEGYSVSREKKERFSLILESASTNQTSMYLCASSLWTGAEGTDTQYFGPGTRLTVL.